Below, 24 T cell receptor beta chains from the same sample are listed, as sequenced in a study of CD4 and CD8 cells across lung adenocarcinoma regions. In TCRdb, the PCR reads were re-called with MiXCR into one record per CDR3 protein. The sample holds tens of thousands of distinct CDR3 sequences, over 40% seen once. Sequencing used CD4+ T cells from the center of a lung tumor. Receptors were obtained from a male donor with lung adenocarcinoma. The CD4 and CD8 labels of this study may be unreliable.

On this clonotype: A much larger clone sits a single nucleotide away, making a read error possible. This chain connects TRBV6-1 to TRBJ2-1; D is possibly TRBD1 (6 bases). V was clipped by 8 bases and J by 13 bases, with 27 bases between them. In germline, CDR1 is MNHNS, CDR2 SASEGT. The CDR3 runs to 15 residues. CDR3 nucleotides: TGTGCCAGCTCCCCGGGTGCAGGGGTTGCAGACACCCAGTTCTTC. Its protein is CASSPGAGVADTQFF.

This clonotype was detected ten times or more. The CDR3 nucleotides are TGTGCCAGCAGATTGGGGCGGAACTCATATGGCTACACCTTC. This encodes CASRLGRNSYGYTF. The V gene is TRBV12-3 or TRBV12-4, the J gene TRBJ1-2; possible D gene TRBD1, 5 bases. V lost 6 bases, J lost 5 bases, and 16 bases lay in between. The CDR3 consists of 14 residues.

This clonotype was recorded many times. The DNA of the CDR3 is TGCGCCAGCAGTGAGTCTCTAGCGGCTACCTACAATGAGCAGTTCTTC. This encodes CASSESLAATYNEQFF. The chain carries TRBV10-1 and TRBJ2-1, with TRBD2 identical over 7 bases. Germline CDR1 and CDR2: WNHNN and SYGVQD (reference sequence). The J segment lost 2 bases and the V segment lost 0 bases, leaving 4 bases of the junction unmatched. This CDR3 has 16 amino acids.

This clonotype was seen ten or more times. V is TRBV4-2 and J is TRBJ2-5; TRBD2 agrees at 13 bases. The end of the DNA aligns better with TRBJ2-7, so the J call may be wrong. The CDR3 contains 17 residues. The germline gives CDR1 LGHNA, CDR2 YNFKEQ. This chain's CDR3 is CASSHTSGRAGLGEQYF. DNA of the CDR3: TGTGCCAGCAGCCATACTAGCGGGAGGGCCGGTTTGGGCGAGCAGTACTTC.

Concerning this clonotype itself: Compared with germline, one end of the junction differs, possibly owing to a read error. The rearrangement joins TRBV6-2 or TRBV6-3 to TRBJ2-3, with D possibly TRBD1 on 6 matching bases. The CDR3 consists of 16 residues. Germline CDR1 reads MNHEY; CDR2 reads SVGEGT. The CDR3 reads CASKRDTGSSTDTQYF. DNA of the CDR3: TGTGCCAGCAAGAGGGACACGGGCAGTAGCACAGATACGCAGTATTTC.

A word on this clonotype: A read error may explain this, as a much larger clone is one base away. The rearrangement links TRBV10-2 to TRBJ2-1, with no clear D. V lost 2 bases and J lost 10, with 15 bases in between. CDR3 length: 14 residues. Per the germline V gene, CDR1 is WSHSY and CDR2 is SAAADI. The CDR3 loop is CASSERRDPYEQFF. The CDR3 nucleotides are TGCGCCAGCAGTGAGAGGCGCGATCCCTACGAGCAGTTCTTC.

The chain employs TRBV28 and TRBJ2-7, with 13 bases fitting TRBD2. Trimming at V came to 6 bases and at J to 4 bases, leaving 21 bases not matched to a gene. This CDR3 is 20 amino acids long. The germline V gene encodes CDR1 MDHEN and CDR2 SYDVKM. CDR3 DNA sequence: TGTGCCAGCAGCCTACGCCCAGGACTAGCGGGAGCTGCAGTAAAATACGAGCAGTACTTC. Amino acids: CASSLRPGLAGAAVKYEQYF.

V usage is TRBV6-5 and J usage is TRBJ2-3, with 10 positions matching TRBD1. After removal of 3 bases from V and 10 bases from J, the junction contained 13 bases not matched to a gene. From germline, CDR1 is MNHEY and CDR2 SVGAGI. The CDR3 has 16 residues. The CDR3 region has the DNA TGTGCCAGCAGTTATCAGGGACAGGGGAACACCGAGGCGCAGTATTTT. Translated: CASSYQGQGNTEAQYF.

The chain employs TRBV10-2 and TRBJ2-2; the D is unclear. Gene TRBJ2-3 matches the end of the DNA better, so the J call may be wrong. CDR1 and CDR2 (germline): WSHSY, SAAADI. CDR3 size: 15 residues. The CDR3 sequence is CASSPQVVSTEAQYF. The CDR3 bases are TGCGCCAGCTCCCCCCAGGTTGTGAGCACAGAGGCGCAGTATTTT.

As to this clonotype: The junction does not match germline at one end; this may be a read error. The chain uses TRBV27 and TRBJ2-3; 8 nucleotides line up with TRBD2. Germline V CDR1 and CDR2: MNHEY, SMNVEV (reference sequence). The CDR3 has 17 residues. Here the CDR3 reads CASSPRGGRGTKNMQYF. DNA for the CDR3: TGTGCCAGCAGTCCCCGGGGGGGGCGGGGTACCAAAAATATGCAGTACTTT.

This clonotype was recorded a few times. A read error may explain this, as a much larger clone is one base away. This sequence joins TRBV6-5 and TRBJ2-1; 7 nucleotides line up with TRBD1. With the DNA end fitting TRBJ2-7 better, the J assignment may be wrong. The CDR3 is made up of 13 amino acids. The germline V gene has CDR1 MNHEY and CDR2 SVGAGI. CDR3 amino acids: CASSPNRGDEQYF. In DNA, the CDR3 is TGTGCCAGCAGTCCAAACAGGGGCGATGAGCAGTACTTC.

The chain uses TRBV27 and TRBJ2-3; 10 nucleotides align to TRBD2. The assigned J gene may be wrong: the sequence end matches TRBJ2-7 better. The length of the CDR3 is 15 residues. Germline V gene sequence: CDR1 MNHEY, CDR2 SMNVEV (reference sequence). The CDR3 is CASTLAGTSKNTQYF. The CDR3 bases are TGTGCCAGCACACTAGCGGGAACTTCCAAAAACACGCAGTACTTC.

This clonotype occurred once. CDR3 nucleotide sequence: TGTGCCAGCAGTTTATCGGCCGGACAGGGAAAGGGGGCAGGGGAGCTGTTTTTT. Protein sequence: CASSLSAGQGKGAGELFF. V and J are TRBV27 and TRBJ2-2; TRBD1 matches at 8 bases. V lost 0 bases, J lost 8 bases, and 14 bases stayed unmatched. The CDR3 extends over 18 amino acids. Germline CDR1 and CDR2: MNHEY and SMNVEV (reference sequence).

The chain couples TRBV6-1 to TRBJ2-1; the D gene is possibly TRBD1 (6 bases). Gene TRBJ2-5 matches the end of the DNA better, so the J call may be wrong. The CDR3 is 13 residues long. CDR1 and CDR2 (germline): MNHNS, SASEGT. CDR3 sequence: CASSPQGRETQYF. CDR3 nucleotide sequence: TGTGCCAGCAGCCCCCAGGGGCGAGAGACCCAGTACTTC.

In this sample, this clonotype turned up once. The chain has TRBV6-1 and TRBJ2-5; TRBD1 aligns across 7 bases. The CDR3 loop spans 15 amino acids. Germline V CDR1 and CDR2: MNHNS, SASEGT. The ends lost 8 bases at V and 11 bases at J; junction bases unmatched: 20. The CDR3, as DNA: TGTGCCAGCGGTGTTGAGGGGGCGTACACTGACGCGCAGTACTTC. Its translation: CASGVEGAYTDAQYF.

With respect to this clonotype: One end of the junction is discordant with germline, which a read error may explain. This sequence joins TRBV6-1 and TRBJ2-3; weak D call: TRBD1 (7 bases). CDR3 size: 14 residues. The germline gives CDR1 MNHNS, CDR2 SASEGT. As DNA, the CDR3 is TGTGCGGGCAGCCCCAGTGGGGGGACAGAGACGCAGTATTTC. Translating it yields CAGSPSGGTETQYF.

This clonotype was observed at least ten times. The chain carries TRBV10-2 and TRBJ2-1; possible D gene TRBD1, 5 bases. The CDR3 contains 14 residues. V was cut by 0 bases and J by 5 bases, with 8 bases left in between. From germline, CDR1 is WSHSY and CDR2 SAAADI. The CDR3 nucleotides read TGCGCCAGCAGTGAGTCCAGGGCAAACAATGAGCAGTTCTTC. It translates to CASSESRANNEQFF.

This clonotype was counted ten times or more. The chain combines TRBV12-3 or TRBV12-4 with TRBJ2-2; a weak D match, TRBD2 (6 bases). V shed 7 bases and J shed 5 bases, with 17 bases lying between them. The CDR3 is 15 residues long. The CDR3 DNA is TGTGCCAGCAACACCATATCTCGGGAGACCGGGGAGCTGTTTTTT. Amino acid sequence: CASNTISRETGELFF.

In this sample, this clonotype turned up a few times. V usage is TRBV6-1 and J usage is TRBJ2-1, with D possibly TRBD1 on 5 matching bases. The DNA end lines up better with TRBJ2-7; the J call may be wrong. In germline, CDR1 is MNHNS, CDR2 SASEGT. The CDR3 sequence is 15 residues long. CDR3 DNA: TGTGCCAGCAGTGCCTTAGAAGGGGTCCCCTACGAGCAGTACTTC. Translated, it gives CASSALEGVPYEQYF.

By share of the sample, this clonotype is medium-sized. This chain connects TRBV6-1 to TRBJ2-7; tentative D call: TRBD2 (5 bases). Germline CDR1 MNHNS, CDR2 SASEGT. V was trimmed by 7 bases and J by 0 bases, leaving 13 bases between them. The CDR3 totals 14 residues. The chain's CDR3 is CASMEDPSSYEQYF. The DNA of the CDR3 is TGTGCCAGCATGGAGGACCCAAGCTCCTACGAGCAGTACTTC.

V is TRBV6-5 and J is TRBJ2-2; D not certain. Trimming stripped 6 bases from V and 13 bases from J, with 24 bases between. Germline CDR1 reads MNHEY; CDR2 reads SVGAGI. The CDR3 length is 15 residues. CDR3 sequence reads: CASRLQSGIPDTLFF. CDR3 coding DNA: TGTGCCAGCAGACTCCAGTCCGGAATTCCCGATACGCTGTTTTTT.

In this sample, this clonotype turned up a few times. This chain uses TRBV7-2 with TRBJ2-3, with a weak D call TRBD2 (5 bases). CDR1 and CDR2 from the germline V gene are SGHTA and FQGNSA. Trimming cost V 0 bases and J 1 base, with 8 bases left between them. The CDR3 is 15 residues long. CDR3 loop: CASSLAFGGTDTQYF. The CDR3 DNA sequence: TGTGCCAGCAGCTTAGCCTTCGGGGGCACAGATACGCAGTATTTT. Drawing the rest from reference TRBV7-2 and TRBJ2-3, the complete variable domain is GAGVSQSPSNKVTEKGKDVELRCDPISGHTALYWYRQSLGQGLEFLIYFQGNSAPDKSGLPSDRFSAERTGGSVSTLTIQRTQQEDSAVYLCASSLAFGGTDTQYFGPGTRLTVL.

J is TRBJ2-7 and V is TRBV4-2; no clear D gene. V lost 0 bases and J 2 bases, leaving 11 bases between the germline ends. From germline, CDR1 is LGHNA and CDR2 YNFKEQ. This CDR3 has 15 amino acids. The CDR3 is CASSQDLARAYEQYF. In DNA, the CDR3 is TGTGCCAGCAGCCAAGATCTGGCTAGAGCCTACGAGCAGTACTTC.

This clonotype was detected only once. The chain carries TRBV6-1 and TRBJ2-1; D possibly uses TRBD1 or TRBD2 (5 bases each). TRBJ2-7 explains the end of the DNA better; the J call may be wrong. The CDR3 length is 17 residues. Germline V gives CDR1 MNHNS, CDR2 SASEGT. CDR3 in DNA: TGTGCCAGCAGCCCAGACTCGGGGCTATCAGCCAAAAATACGCAGTACTTC. This translates into CASSPDSGLSAKNTQYF.